One and the same sample provided the 20 T cell receptor beta chains below, sequenced in a study of control samples from healthy donors and cancer patients. TCRdb's copy holds only in-frame clones and misses some; the assay was immunoSEQ multiplex PCR. The sample has some 150,000 clones; roughly 95% are singletons. Sequenced: blood. Receptor source: a woman aged 25 to 39 in good health.

This rearrangement joins TRBV7-6 to TRBJ1-6; TRBD1 is a possible D gene (6 bases). The V end lost 1 base, the J end lost 7 bases, and 14 bases lay between the germline ends. The germline gives CDR1 SGHVS, CDR2 FNYEAQ. The CDR3 extends over 16 amino acids. The CDR3 sequence: CASSLGAGQGNSPLHF. In nucleotides, the CDR3 is TGTGCCAGCAGCTTAGGTGCTGGTCAGGGGAATTCACCCCTCCACTTT.

V gene TRBV28 combines with J gene TRBJ1-4; 10 nucleotides align to TRBD1. This CDR3 is built from 15 residues. In germline, CDR1 is MDHEN, CDR2 SYDVKM. The trim removed 5 bases at V and 8 bases at J, leaving 8 bases unmatched. Here the CDR3 DNA reads TGTGCCAGCAGTACCCCGACAGGGGGCGCCGAAAAACTGTTTTTT. Its protein product is CASSTPTGGAEKLFF.

The rearrangement joins TRBV9 to TRBJ1-4; D might be TRBD1 (5 bases). Trimming removed 0 bases from V and 3 bases from J, with 21 bases in between. The CDR3 covers 19 residues. Germline V CDR1 and CDR2: SGDLS, YYNGEE. The CDR3 region has the DNA TGTGCCAGCAGCGTAGGACCCCAGGGTGGCGGTGTAGCTAATGAAAAACTGTTTTTT. The encoded protein is CASSVGPQGGGVANEKLFF.

CDR3 amino acids: CASRRDRTNTEAFF. The DNA of the CDR3 is TGTGCCAGCCGGAGAGACAGGACGAACACTGAAGCTTTCTTT. The V gene is TRBV27, the J gene TRBJ1-1; D might be TRBD1 (6 bases). V shed 8 bases and J shed 1 base, with 14 bases lying between them. The CDR3 has 14 residues. CDR1 and CDR2 from the germline V gene are MNHEY and SMNVEV (reference sequence).

The chain uses TRBV10-1 and TRBJ2-1, with a weak D call TRBD2 (6 bases). Germline-derived CDR1 and CDR2 are WNHNN and SYGVQD (reference sequence). This CDR3 is built from 15 residues. Trimming cost V 4 bases and J 9 bases, with 19 bases left between them. CDR3 loop: CASSGVRGRQGEQFF. CDR3 in DNA: TGCGCCAGCAGTGGCGTGCGGGGACGTCAAGGTGAGCAGTTCTTC.

V and J are TRBV7-3 and TRBJ2-3, with D unresolved. Trimming left V 5 bases short and J 4 bases short, with 10 bases between. This CDR3 region has 13 residues. Germline-derived CDR1 and CDR2 are SGHTA and FQGTGA. In DNA, the CDR3 is TGTGCCAGCAGCCTTCTGGGGTCAGATACGCAGTATTTT. Its protein is CASSLLGSDTQYF. Drawing the rest from reference TRBV7-3 and TRBJ2-3, the complete variable domain is GAGVSQTPSNKVTEKGKYVELRCDPISGHTALYWYRQSLGQGPEFLIYFQGTGAADDSGLPNDRFFAVRPEGSVSTLKIQRTERGDSAVYLCASSLLGSDTQYFGPGTRLTVL.

J is TRBJ1-1 and V is TRBV5-1; TRBD1 aligns across 7 bases. J was trimmed by 1 base and V by 4 bases; bases with no gene match: 4. This CDR3 has 14 amino acids. The V gene's germline CDR1 is SGHRS and CDR2 YFSETQ. The CDR3 DNA reads as TGCGCCAGCAGCCTCACAGGGGCGAACACTGAAGCTTTCTTT. It yields the protein CASSLTGANTEAFF.

The chain carries TRBV4-1 and TRBJ1-2; D remains unclear. The CDR3 has 19 residues. V dropped 0 bases and J dropped 3 bases, with 23 bases sitting between them. Germline assignment: CDR1 MGHRA and CDR2 YSYEKL. The CDR3 nucleotides are TGCGCCAGCAGCCAAGAGCATGTGACTTCCCCCGATCGGGACTATGGCTACACCTTC. Protein product: CASSQEHVTSPDRDYGYTF.

V and J are TRBV27 and TRBJ2-2, with 10 bases aligning to TRBD2. The junction had 6 bases not matched to a gene; V was cut back by 5 bases and J by 6 bases. CDR1 is MNHEY and CDR2 is SMNVEV in the germline V gene (reference sequence). CDR3 length: 15 residues. CDR3 protein: CASSKLAGTAGELFF. The CDR3 DNA follows: TGTGCCAGCAGTAAACTAGCGGGGACGGCCGGGGAGCTGTTTTTT.

This chain links TRBV5-5 with TRBJ2-7, with TRBD2 matching over 9 bases. In germline, CDR1 is SGHKS, CDR2 YYEKEE (reference sequence). V was pared by 2 bases and J by 7 bases, with 10 bases of the junction left unmatched. The CDR3 runs 15 residues. The CDR3 nucleotides are TGTGCCAGCAGCTTAGAGGTGCTAGCGGGAAATGAGCAGTACTTC. It is translated as CASSLEVLAGNEQYF. Using reference TRBV5-5 and TRBJ2-7 for the parts outside the CDR3, the full variable domain is DAGVTQSPTHLIKTRGQQVTLRCSPISGHKSVSWYQQVLGQGPQFIFQYYEKEERGRGNFPDRFSARQFPNYSSELNVNALLLGDSALYLCASSLEVLAGNEQYFGPGTRLTVT.

The CDR3 nucleotides read TGTGCCAGCAGCCAGGACGGAAATAGCAATCAGCCCCAGCATTTT. Its protein is CASSQDGNSNQPQHF. This rearrangement joins TRBV3-1 (or the pseudogene TRBV3-2) to TRBJ1-5; no clear D gene. V shed 3 bases and J shed 0 bases, with 9 bases lying between them. The CDR3 is 15 residues long. In germline, CDR1 is LGHDT, CDR2 YNNKEL (reference sequence).

The CDR3 DNA reads as TGTGCCTGGAGTGTGAACAAGTTAAACACTGAAGCTTTCTTT. Amino acid sequence: CAWSVNKLNTEAFF. J is TRBJ1-1 and V is TRBV30; D gene uncertain. The germline CDR1 and CDR2 sequences are GTSNPN and SVGIG (reference sequence). The V end was cut by 0 bases, the J end by 2 bases, with 10 bases between. The CDR3 is 14 residues long.

The rearrangement uses TRBV5-6 and TRBJ1-6, with 7 bases lining up with TRBD1. Germline V gives CDR1 SGHDT, CDR2 YYEEEE. The CDR3 consists of 16 residues. Trimming removed 3 bases from V and 4 bases from J; junction bases left unmatched: 7. The CDR3 region has the DNA TGTGCCAGCAGCTCCCATGGGGGACAGTATAATTCACCCCTCCACTTT. Translating it yields CASSSHGGQYNSPLHF.

The rearrangement uses TRBV2 and TRBJ2-3; perhaps D is TRBD1 or TRBD2 (5 bases each). The V gene lost 4 bases and the J gene lost 0 bases, with 11 bases spanning the gap. The CDR3 length is 15 residues. Germline CDR1 and CDR2: SNHLY and FYNNEI. This chain's CDR3 is CASSVGVPSTDTQYF. The CDR3, as DNA: TGTGCCAGCAGTGTGGGGGTCCCTAGCACAGATACGCAGTATTTT.

The chain recombines TRBV19 with TRBJ2-7, with D perhaps matching TRBD2 (7 bases). The CDR3 is 15 residues long. Trimming took 3 bases from V and 1 from J, leaving 13 bases between them. Looked up from germline, CDR1 is LNHDA and CDR2 is SQIVND (reference sequence). Here the CDR3 reads CASSIGGQLSYEQYF. The CDR3 nucleotides read TGTGCCAGTAGTATCGGGGGGCAGTTATCCTACGAGCAGTACTTC.

CDR3 loop: CASRRNYGYTF. In DNA, the CDR3 is TGTGCCAGCAGGAGAAACTATGGCTACACCTTC. The chain carries TRBV28 and TRBJ1-2; the D is unclear. Trimming took off 6 bases at V and 2 bases at J, with 4 bases between the two ends. Germline-derived CDR1 and CDR2 are MDHEN and SYDVKM. The CDR3 loop spans 11 amino acids.

J is TRBJ2-1 and V is TRBV28; 10 positions agree with TRBD2. The J segment lost 3 bases and the V segment lost 4 bases, leaving 3 bases of the junction unmatched. Germline V gene sequence: CDR1 MDHEN, CDR2 SYDVKM. The CDR3 is 15 residues long. The CDR3 loop reads CASSSLAGDYNEQFF. CDR3 sequence (DNA): TGTGCCAGCAGTTCCCTAGCGGGGGACTACAATGAGCAGTTCTTC.

The V call is TRBV29-1, the J call TRBJ2-1; tentatively, D is TRBD1 (6 bases). V gave up 2 bases and J gave up 4 bases, with 12 bases separating them. Germline-derived CDR1 and CDR2 are SQVTM and ANQGSEA. This CDR3 has 14 residues. The CDR3 DNA reads TGCAGCGTTGAATTAAGGCAGGGGTACAATGAGCAGTTCTTC. Translation: CSVELRQGYNEQFF.

The genes are TRBV2 and TRBJ2-5, with D possibly matching TRBD1 (6 bases). V lost 8 bases and J 5 bases, leaving 12 bases between the germline ends. This CDR3 is 12 amino acids long. The germline CDR1 and CDR2 sequences are SNHLY and FYNNEI. The CDR3 reads CASQGNGETQYF. CDR3 nucleotide sequence: TGTGCCAGCCAGGGGAACGGTGAGACCCAGTACTTC.

This sequence joins TRBV6-4 and TRBJ2-3, with D perhaps matching TRBD1 (5 bases). V shed 6 bases and J shed 10 bases, with 17 bases lying between them. This CDR3 region has 13 residues. Germline V gene lookup returns CDR1 MRHNA and CDR2 SNTAGT. CDR3 sequence reads: CASSEGLGVAQYF. The CDR3 DNA follows: TGTGCCAGCAGCGAAGGTCTAGGGGTGGCGCAGTATTTT.